The 21 T cell receptor beta chains in this list originate from one sample, sequenced in a study of control samples from healthy donors and cancer patients. Sequenced by immunoSEQ multiplex PCR; TCRdb stores in-frame clones only, minus some. The sample lists fewer than 120,000 clones; around 87% were seen once. Sample: PBMCs. All receptors derive from a woman aged 55-75 years with lung cancer.

The rearrangement uses TRBV29-1 and TRBJ1-1; the D is unclear. The CDR3 extends over 14 amino acids. Germline CDR1 reads SQVTM; CDR2 reads ANQGSEA. V lost 4 bases and J 3 bases, leaving 15 bases between the germline ends. The CDR3 region has the DNA TGCAGCGTTGCTGTTAGGATTGGGGACACTGAAGCTTTCTTT. It translates to CSVAVRIGDTEAFF. Full variable domain (missing parts from reference TRBV29-1 and TRBJ1-1): SAVISQKPSRDICQRGTSLTIQCQVDSQVTMMFWYRQQPGQSLTLIATANQGSEATYESGFVIDKFPISRPNLTFSTLTVSNMSPEDSSIYLCSVAVRIGDTEAFFGQGTRLTVV.

The rearrangement uses TRBV7-6 and TRBJ2-5; a weak D match, TRBD1 (6 bases). The CDR3 runs 16 residues. Trimming removed 5 bases from V and 5 bases from J, with 21 bases in between. The germline gives CDR1 SGHVS, CDR2 FNYEAQ. Written as DNA, the CDR3 is TGTGCCAGCAGCCCCACGCTGGACAGCACGTGGGAGACCCAGTACTTC. Translating it yields CASSPTLDSTWETQYF.

V gene TRBV7-8 combines with J gene TRBJ1-5; 7 bases line up with TRBD1. Germline V gene sequence: CDR1 SGHVS, CDR2 FQNEAQ. The V gene end was trimmed by 5 bases and the J gene end by 0 bases; junction bases not matched to a gene: 4. The CDR3 length is 15 residues. The CDR3 region has the DNA TGTGCCAGCAGCCCCGGGACAGTTAGCAATCAGCCCCAGCATTTT. Residues: CASSPGTVSNQPQHF.

CDR3 nucleotides: TGTGCCAGCAGCTTAACTTCTGACCTGAACACTGAAGCTTTCTTT. Translation: CASSLTSDLNTEAFF. V usage is TRBV7-3 and J usage is TRBJ1-1; D gene unclear. Trimming took off 0 bases at V and 0 bases at J, with 8 bases between the two ends. Per germline, CDR1 SGHTA and CDR2 FQGTGA. The CDR3 loop spans 15 amino acids.

The V call is TRBV19, the J call TRBJ1-1; D is unresolved. Trimming took 5 bases from V and 4 from J, leaving 8 bases between them. The CDR3 is 12 amino acids. Germline V lookup: CDR1 LNHDA, CDR2 SQIVND (reference sequence). CDR3 sequence: CASSWASTEAFF. CDR3 DNA: TGTGCCAGTAGTTGGGCGAGCACTGAAGCTTTCTTT.

V is TRBV11-1 and J is TRBJ2-5; 8 bases are a match to TRBD1. Trimming removed 5 bases from V and 5 bases from J; junction bases left unmatched: 13. The germline V gene encodes CDR1 SGHAT and CDR2 FQDESV (reference sequence). This CDR3 comprises 16 residues. CDR3 nucleotides: TGTGCCAGCAGCCCCTTCGGCGGACAGGGCGGGGAGACCCAGTACTTC. This encodes CASSPFGGQGGETQYF. The full variable domain, completed using reference TRBV11-1 and TRBJ2-5, is EAEVAQSPRYKITEKSQAVAFWCDPISGHATLYWYRQILGQGPELLVQFQDESVVDDSQLPKDRFSAERLKGVDSTLKIQPAELGDSAMYLCASSPFGGQGGETQYFGPGTRLLVL.

V usage is TRBV7-2 and J usage is TRBJ2-3; TRBD2 agrees at 13 bases. Per germline, CDR1 SGHTA and CDR2 FQGNSA. This CDR3 comprises 14 residues. J lost 9 bases, V lost 5 bases, and 5 bases had no gene match. In nucleotides, the CDR3 is TGTGCCAGCAGCCCCGGGACTAGCGGGGAAACGCAGTATTTT. It is translated as CASSPGTSGETQYF.

V is TRBV2 and J is TRBJ1-4; D remains ambiguous. The CDR3 is made up of 16 amino acids. The germline CDR1 and CDR2 sequences are SNHLY and FYNNEI. V was clipped by 6 bases and J by 8 bases, with 22 bases between them. Here the CDR3 DNA reads TGTGCCAGCAGAGAAAGGATGTCCGCTGGGAGAGAAAAACTGTTTTTT. Protein sequence: CASRERMSAGREKLFF.

Only one count was recorded for this clone. Other nucleotide sequences from this sample produce the same CDR3. The V call is TRBV3-1 (or the pseudogene TRBV3-2), the J call TRBJ1-3; no clear D. Trimming left V 1 base short and J 0 bases short, with 7 bases between. Germline lookup yields CDR1 LGHDT and CDR2 YNNKEL (reference sequence). CDR3 length: 15 residues. The CDR3, as DNA: TGTGCCAGCAGCCAAGGGGGATTCTCTGGAAACACCATATATTTT. It encodes CASSQGGFSGNTIYF.

This sequence joins TRBV4-1 and TRBJ2-7; D call uncertain. V dropped 2 bases and J dropped 2 bases, with 10 bases sitting between them. The CDR3 contains 14 residues. Germline CDR1 reads MGHRA; CDR2 reads YSYEKL. The CDR3 sequence is CASSQLPLAYEQYF. The CDR3 nucleotides are TGCGCCAGCAGCCAATTACCTCTGGCCTACGAGCAGTACTTC.

The V gene is TRBV3-1 (or the pseudogene TRBV3-2), the J gene TRBJ1-4; D may be TRBD1 (5 bases). The CDR3 totals 14 residues. V lost 7 bases to trimming and J lost 8 bases, with 17 bases between them. Per germline, CDR1 LGHDT and CDR2 YNNKEL (reference sequence). CDR3 protein: CASNGKGSGEKLFF. In nucleotides, the CDR3 is TGTGCCAGCAACGGGAAGGGGTCGGGGGAAAAACTGTTTTTT.

This sequence joins TRBV27 and TRBJ1-4; a possible D gene is TRBD1 (6 bases). The V gene's germline CDR1 is MNHEY and CDR2 SMNVEV (reference sequence). V dropped 8 bases and J dropped 3 bases, with 16 bases sitting between them. The CDR3 loop spans 15 amino acids. For the CDR3, the DNA is TGTGCCAGCCGTTCCCTACAGGGATCTAATGAAAAACTGTTTTTT. Its translation is CASRSLQGSNEKLFF.

This clone was seen only a few times. J is TRBJ2-2 and V is TRBV19; tentative D call: TRBD2 (5 bases). This CDR3 comprises 14 residues. Germline V gene sequence: CDR1 LNHDA, CDR2 SQIVND (reference sequence). V lost 3 bases, J lost 3 bases, and 8 bases lay in between. CDR3 residues: CASSIVRDTGELFF. CDR3 DNA: TGTGCCAGTAGTATCGTGAGGGACACCGGGGAGCTGTTTTTT.

V and J are TRBV19 and TRBJ1-5; 9 nucleotides align to TRBD1. The CDR3 is made up of 14 amino acids. Germline values: CDR1 LNHDA, CDR2 SQIVND (reference sequence). Trimming at V came to 5 bases and at J to 6 bases, leaving 5 bases not matched to a gene. This CDR3 reads CASSEGQGGQPQHF. For the CDR3, the DNA is TGTGCCAGTAGTGAGGGACAGGGTGGTCAGCCCCAGCATTTT.

The genes are TRBV3-1 (or the pseudogene TRBV3-2) and TRBJ2-3; a weak D match, TRBD1 (5 bases). CDR1 and CDR2 (germline): LGHDT, YNNKEL (reference sequence). CDR3 length: 16 residues. V lost 7 bases and J lost 6, with 23 bases in between. The CDR3 region is CASTPEGRGARDTQYF. Here the CDR3 DNA reads TGTGCCAGCACCCCTGAAGGAAGGGGTGCCAGGGATACGCAGTATTTT.

V is TRBV19 and J is TRBJ1-3, with TRBD1 as a possible D gene (6 bases). In germline, CDR1 is LNHDA, CDR2 SQIVND (reference sequence). V was trimmed by 7 bases and J by 4 bases, leaving 26 bases between them. This CDR3 comprises 18 residues. CDR3 DNA sequence: TGTGCCAGTACGATGGGGGGCAGGGTGTACGCGTCCGGAAACACCATATATTTT. Protein product: CASTMGGRVYASGNTIYF.

J is TRBJ1-2 and V is TRBV20-1, with D uncertain. This CDR3 region has 13 residues. The germline V and J ends were trimmed by 4 bases and 0 bases, with 9 bases remaining between them. Germline V CDR1 and CDR2: DFQATT, SNEGSKA (reference sequence). CDR3 bases: TGCAGTGCTAATGAACAGTCTAACTATGGCTACACCTTC. Amino acids: CSANEQSNYGYTF.

The gene calls are TRBV5-4 and TRBJ2-3; 12 positions agree with TRBD2. The CDR3 runs 17 residues. In germline, CDR1 is SGHNT, CDR2 YYREEE (reference sequence). The V segment lost 5 bases and the J segment 1 base; nucleotides outside the gene matches: 8. The CDR3 DNA sequence: TGTGCCAGCAGACTGCTAGCGGGGGGGCCGGGCACAGATACGCAGTATTTT. This codes for CASRLLAGGPGTDTQYF.

The chain is built from TRBV14 and TRBJ2-4, with D perhaps being TRBD1 or TRBD2 (5 bases each). The V gene lost 4 bases and the J gene lost 0 bases, with 10 bases spanning the gap. Germline V gene sequence: CDR1 SGHDN, CDR2 FVKESK. This CDR3 has 15 residues. CDR3 coding DNA: TGTGCCAGCAGCCGGGACGGATTAGCCAAAAACATTCAGTACTTC. It specifies CASSRDGLAKNIQYF.

V gene TRBV6-5 combines with J gene TRBJ1-3, with 10 bases that match TRBD1. Trimming removed 4 bases from V and 5 bases from J; junction bases left unmatched: 5. Germline V lookup: CDR1 MNHEY, CDR2 SVGAGI. The CDR3 sequence is 15 residues long. The CDR3 loop is CASSSPGQGRNTIYF. The CDR3 coding sequence is TGTGCCAGCAGTTCACCGGGACAGGGGAGAAACACCATATATTTT.

This chain uses TRBV5-4 with TRBJ2-3; no reliable D call. The ends were cut back, 4 bases at V and 0 bases at J, with 15 bases in the middle. This CDR3 comprises 16 residues. The V gene's germline CDR1 is SGHNT and CDR2 YYREEE (reference sequence). The CDR3 protein is CASSPDPARSTDTQYF. The CDR3, as DNA: TGTGCCAGCAGCCCAGATCCCGCCCGAAGCACAGATACGCAGTATTTT. The whole variable domain, filled in from reference TRBV5-4 and TRBJ2-3, reads ETGVTQSPTHLIKTRGQQVTLRCSSQSGHNTVSWYQQALGQGPQFIFQYYREEENGRGNFPPRFSGLQFPNYSSELNVNALELDDSALYLCASSPDPARSTDTQYFGPGTRLTVL.